These 3 T cell receptor beta chains originate from one sample sequenced in a study of cytomegalovirus exposure and HLA in healthy donors. Libraries were prepared by immunoSEQ multiplex PCR; TCRdb keeps only in-frame clonotypes and omits some of them. The sample includes about 190,000 clones, more than 70% of them seen just once. The sequenced sample was PBMCs. Receptor source: a woman in her late teens or twenties in good health and CMV-seronegative.

The rearrangement uses TRBV6-4 and TRBJ2-1; 10 bases agree with TRBD2. Unmatched junction bases numbered 7, after V lost 7 bases and J lost 4 bases. Germline V CDR1 and CDR2: MRHNA, SNTAGT. The CDR3 runs to 15 residues. CDR3: CASTRASGSYNEQFF. CDR3 bases: TGTGCCAGCACCCGGGCTAGCGGGAGTTACAATGAGCAGTTCTTC.

As to this clone: In the same sample, other DNA sequences code for this CDR3. The chain employs TRBV5-6 and TRBJ2-5; D is unclear. V gave up 0 bases and J gave up 4 bases, with 4 bases separating them. The CDR3 has 12 amino acids. Germline lookup yields CDR1 SGHDT and CDR2 YYEEEE. CDR3 region: CASSLARETQYF. The DNA for the CDR3 is TGTGCCAGCAGCTTGGCCCGAGAGACCCAGTACTTC.

This chain joins TRBV27 and TRBJ1-1; D not certain. Germline assignment: CDR1 MNHEY and CDR2 SMNVEV (reference sequence). V shed 7 bases and J shed 1 base, with 13 bases lying between them. The CDR3 totals 14 residues. The CDR3 loop is CASTPRVGNTEAFF. The CDR3 DNA reads TGTGCCAGCACCCCCCGGGTCGGGAACACTGAAGCTTTCTTT.